The 4 T cell receptor beta chains below all came from one sample that was sequenced in a study of graft-versus-host responses after intestinal transplantation. Clones were read by immunoSEQ multiplex PCR, and TCRdb kept only the in-frame ones, dropping some. The sample has about 5,500 clones; around 27% are singletons. The sample consisted of alloreactive CD4+ T cells from a mixed lymphocyte reaction culture, taken before transplantation. Subset noted: CFSE-low proliferating T cells sorted from approximately six-day pre-transplant mixed lymphocyte reaction (GvH or HvG direction). The receptors were gathered from a human patient who was an organ donor for intestinal transplantation.

The CDR3 DNA is TGTGCCAGCAGCGTAGCACCGGGACTACTTTCCAATGAGCAGTTCTTC. This gives the protein CASSVAPGLLSNEQFF. The rearrangement links TRBV9 to TRBJ2-1; 7 nucleotides agree with TRBD2. The V gene's germline CDR1 is SGDLS and CDR2 YYNGEE. The CDR3 contains 16 residues. V lost 0 bases to trimming and J lost 6 bases; unmatched junction nucleotides: 9.

This clone came up a few times. The V call is TRBV6-5, the J call TRBJ1-5, with a weak D call TRBD1 (5 bases). The CDR3 is 15 amino acids. The germline CDR1 and CDR2 sequences are MNHEY and SVGAGI. Deletions cut 1 base from V and 0 bases from J, with 7 bases between. The DNA of the CDR3 is TGTGCCAGCAGTTACTGGGGGGATAGCAATCAGCCCCAGCATTTT. This sequence encodes CASSYWGDSNQPQHF.

This chain connects TRBV6-5 to TRBJ2-7; D is unresolved. The CDR3 runs to 14 residues. Germline CDR1 and CDR2: MNHEY and SVGAGI. Trimming removed 2 bases at V and 2 bases at J, with 10 bases between. The chain's CDR3 is CASSYRQYTYEQYF. The CDR3 DNA reads as TGTGCCAGCAGTTACCGTCAGTATACCTACGAGCAGTACTTC.

As to this clone: A clone one base away is much larger, so this may be a read error. The chain couples TRBV6-6 to TRBJ1-5, with D maybe TRBD1 (6 bases). Germline V gives CDR1 MNHNY, CDR2 SVGAGI (reference sequence). V gave up 5 bases and J gave up 5 bases, with 16 bases separating them. This CDR3 has 15 residues. The CDR3 nucleotides are TGTGCCAGCAGTCCCTGGACAGTAACTTATCAGCCCCAGCATTTT. Translation: CASSPWTVTYQPQHF.